A selection of T cell receptor beta chains follows, all from one sample in a study of T cells after posttransplantation cyclophosphamide. Sequenced by immunoSEQ multiplex PCR; TCRdb stores in-frame clones only, minus some. Of around 1,600 clones in the sample, around 80% were seen once. Sample: CD8+ T cells sorted from bone marrow. Every receptor here comes from a woman aged 50 to 65 in good health and a related stem cell transplant donor. Each CDR3 is given with its conserved first and last residue. D genes are given only for firm matches. A row's size may be missing; if present it is once, few, many or a size class.

cdr3_nt cdr3_aa d_call j_call v_call clone_size
TGTGCCAGCCGAACCGGGACAGAGGGATCCTCGAAAGCTTTCTTT CASRTGTEGSSKAFF TRBD1 TRBJ1-1 TRBV5-5 .
TGCGCCAGCAGCTTGGAGGGGGCTTTGGAGACCCAGTACTTC CASSLEGALETQYF TRBD1 TRBJ2-5 TRBV5-1 .
TGCGCCAGCAGCCTTGTGGGGGGTGATTTAGCGTCAACCTACAATGAGCAGTTCTTC CASSLVGGDLASTYNEQFF . TRBJ2-1 TRBV10-2 once
TGCGCCAGCAGCTTGGGACAGGGGGCTTGGGAGACCCAGTACTTC CASSLGQGAWETQYF TRBD1 TRBJ2-5 TRBV5-1 .
TGCGCCAGCAGCCAAGATTTGGGACTAGCCCGTGAGCAGTTCTTC CASSQDLGLAREQFF TRBD2 TRBJ2-1 TRBV4-1 .
TGTGCCAGTAGTATGCCGGTGGACAGGGGTCTCGACGCCCATAATTCACCCCTCCACTTT CASSMPVDRGLDAHNSPLHF TRBD1 TRBJ1-6 TRBV19 .
TGTGCCAGAGCGATAACTAGCGGTTACCAAGAGACCCAGTACTTC CARAITSGYQETQYF TRBD2 TRBJ2-5 TRBV6-5 .
TGCGCCAGCAGCGGCGAAGTAGCGGGGGGGCTTGGAGATACGCAGTATTTT CASSGEVAGGLGDTQYF TRBD2 TRBJ2-3 TRBV4-1 .
TGTGCCAGCAGTTTATCAGGCGGGGGGTGGACAGATACGCAGTATTTT CASSLSGGGWTDTQYF TRBD2 TRBJ2-3 TRBV27 .
TGTGCCAGCAGCCTCACCGGAGAGGGGGACTATGGCTACACCTTC CASSLTGEGDYGYTF . TRBJ1-2 TRBV27 .
TGCAGCGTCCACAGGGGCCGGGAAGCTTTCTTT CSVHRGREAFF TRBD1 TRBJ1-1 TRBV29-1 .
TGTGCCAGCAGCTTGTTACGACAGGGGGCTAGGGATACGCAGTATTTT CASSLLRQGARDTQYF TRBD1 TRBJ2-3 TRBV5-5 once
TGTGCCACCAGCAGGAGGGGGGCTGAACAGGGGCCTGAAGCTTTCTTT CATSRRGAEQGPEAFF TRBD1 TRBJ1-1 TRBV15 .
TGCGCCAGCAGCTGGGGGACAGGGACCTACGAGCAGTACTTC CASSWGTGTYEQYF TRBD1 TRBJ2-7 TRBV5-1 .
TGTGCCAGCAGTTTTGAGGGGGTGAACACCGGGGAGCTGTTTTTT CASSFEGVNTGELFF . TRBJ2-2 TRBV28 .
TGTGCCAGCAGCTTTATCAGGAACTACGAGCAGTACTTC CASSFIRNYEQYF . TRBJ2-7 TRBV7-9 .
TGTGCCAGTGACAGGGGAGGTATGCCTGAAGCTTTCTTT CASDRGGMPEAFF TRBD1 TRBJ1-1 TRBV19 .
TGCAGCGGGGGACAGGTTTACACTGAAGCTTTCTTT CSGGQVYTEAFF TRBD1 TRBJ1-1 TRBV29-1 hyperexpanded
TGTGCCAGCAGCGCGAGTTCTGGAAACACCATATATTTT CASSASSGNTIYF . TRBJ1-3 TRBV5-6 few
TGTGCCAGCAGCGATTCACCGGGACAGGGATACTACGGCGAGCAGTACTTC CASSDSPGQGYYGEQYF TRBD1 TRBJ2-7 TRBV9 .
TGTGCCAGCAGTTTTGGAGCGATCTACGAGCAGTACTTC CASSFGAIYEQYF . TRBJ2-7 TRBV6-5 .
TGTGCCATCAGTGAACTCCTCGCGGGAGCCGACAATGAGCAGTTCTTC CAISELLAGADNEQFF TRBD2 TRBJ2-1 TRBV10-3 .
TGCAGCGTTGAAGGTGCAGGGGTCTACGAGCAGTACTTC CSVEGAGVYEQYF . TRBJ2-7 TRBV29-1 .
TGTGCCAGCACCGCATACCCGGGGGAGACCCAGTACTTC CASTAYPGETQYF . TRBJ2-5 TRBV27 .
TGTGCCAGCAGCTCCCTTTTTAATTCGAGTGAAAAACTGTTTTTT CASSSLFNSSEKLFF . TRBJ1-4 TRBV7-8 .
TGTGCCAGCAGCCCTCTTGACAGGAAACAAGAGACCCAGTACTTC CASSPLDRKQETQYF . TRBJ2-5 TRBV7-9 .
TGTGCCAGCAGAGCGCTAGCGGGGGGAACCTACGAGCAGTACTTC CASRALAGGTYEQYF TRBD2 TRBJ2-7 TRBV28 .
TGCGCCAGCAGTGAGGGGACAGGCTCTGGAAACACCATATATTTT CASSEGTGSGNTIYF TRBD1 TRBJ1-3 TRBV10-1 .